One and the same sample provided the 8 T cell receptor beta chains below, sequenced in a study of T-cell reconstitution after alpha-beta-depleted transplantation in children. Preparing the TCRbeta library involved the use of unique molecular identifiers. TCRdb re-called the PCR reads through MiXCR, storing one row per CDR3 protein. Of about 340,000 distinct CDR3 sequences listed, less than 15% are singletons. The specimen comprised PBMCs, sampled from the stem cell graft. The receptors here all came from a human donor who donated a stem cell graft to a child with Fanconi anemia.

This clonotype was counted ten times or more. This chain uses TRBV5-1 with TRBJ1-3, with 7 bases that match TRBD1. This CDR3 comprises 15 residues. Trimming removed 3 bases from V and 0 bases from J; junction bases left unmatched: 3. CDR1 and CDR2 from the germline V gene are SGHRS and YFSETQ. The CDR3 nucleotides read TGCGCCAGCAGCTGGGACAGTTCCTCTGGAAACACCATATATTTT. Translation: CASSWDSSSGNTIYF.

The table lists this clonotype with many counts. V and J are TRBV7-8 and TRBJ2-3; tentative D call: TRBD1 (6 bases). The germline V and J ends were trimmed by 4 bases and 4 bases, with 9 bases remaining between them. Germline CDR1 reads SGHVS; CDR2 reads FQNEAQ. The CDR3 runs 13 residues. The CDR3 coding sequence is TGTGCCAGCAGCTCCACAGGGTCAGATACGCAGTATTTT. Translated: CASSSTGSDTQYF.

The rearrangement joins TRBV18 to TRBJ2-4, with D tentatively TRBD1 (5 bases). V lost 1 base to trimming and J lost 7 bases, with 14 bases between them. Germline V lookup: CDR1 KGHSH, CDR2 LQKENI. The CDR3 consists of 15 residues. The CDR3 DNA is TGTGCCAGCTCACCACTGGACATAGGTTCGAACATTCAGTACTTC. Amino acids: CASSPLDIGSNIQYF.

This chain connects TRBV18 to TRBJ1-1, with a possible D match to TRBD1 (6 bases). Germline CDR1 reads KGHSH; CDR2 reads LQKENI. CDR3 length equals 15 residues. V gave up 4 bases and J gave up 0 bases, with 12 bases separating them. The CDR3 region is CASSRQTGLNTEAFF. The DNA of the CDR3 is TGTGCCAGCTCACGCCAAACAGGGTTGAACACTGAAGCTTTCTTT.

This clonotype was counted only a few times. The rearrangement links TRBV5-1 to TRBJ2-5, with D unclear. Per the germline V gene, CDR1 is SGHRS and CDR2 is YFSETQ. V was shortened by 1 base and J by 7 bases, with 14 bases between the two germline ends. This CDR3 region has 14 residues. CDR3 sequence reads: CASSLPSSLRTQYF. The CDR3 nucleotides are TGCGCCAGCAGCTTGCCCAGTTCCTTGAGGACCCAGTACTTC.

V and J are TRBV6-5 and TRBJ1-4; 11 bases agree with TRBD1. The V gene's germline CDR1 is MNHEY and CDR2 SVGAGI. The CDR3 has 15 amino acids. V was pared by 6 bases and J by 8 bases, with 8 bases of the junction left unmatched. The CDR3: CASRLPGTGGEKLFF. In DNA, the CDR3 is TGTGCCAGCAGGCTCCCCGGGACAGGGGGGGAAAAACTGTTTTTT.

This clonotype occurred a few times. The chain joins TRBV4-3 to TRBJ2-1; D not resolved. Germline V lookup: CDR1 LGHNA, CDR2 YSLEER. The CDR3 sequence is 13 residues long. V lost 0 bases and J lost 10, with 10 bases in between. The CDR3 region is CASSQDLAEEQFF. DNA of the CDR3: TGCGCCAGCAGCCAAGATCTTGCGGAGGAGCAGTTCTTC.

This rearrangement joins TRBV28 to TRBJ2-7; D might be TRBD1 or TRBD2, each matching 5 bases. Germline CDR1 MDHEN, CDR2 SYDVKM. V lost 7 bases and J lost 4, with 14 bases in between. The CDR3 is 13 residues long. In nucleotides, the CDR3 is TGTGCCAGCACCGGGCAGGGAGCGTACGAGCAGTACGTC. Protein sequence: CASTGQGAYEQYV.